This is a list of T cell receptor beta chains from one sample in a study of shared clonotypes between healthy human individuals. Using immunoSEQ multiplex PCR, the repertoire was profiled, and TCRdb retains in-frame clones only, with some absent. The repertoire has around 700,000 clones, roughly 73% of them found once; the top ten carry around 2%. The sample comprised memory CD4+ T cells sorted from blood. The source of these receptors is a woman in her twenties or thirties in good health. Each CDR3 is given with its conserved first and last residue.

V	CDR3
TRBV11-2	CASSTRQTSYEQYF
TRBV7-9	CASSPQVDTEAFF
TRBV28	CASSFRWEQYF
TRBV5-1	CASSLVGLQETQYF
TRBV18	CASSPGQGDTDTQYF
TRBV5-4	CASSFLSGANVLTF
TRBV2	CAGAGGSYEQYF
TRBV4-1	CASSQPTSANYEQYF
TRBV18	CASSPTSGGPGRELFF
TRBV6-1	CASIPGYSGNTIYF
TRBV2	CASSPSGANVLTF
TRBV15	CATSSLGSYEQYF
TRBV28	CASSLGGYGYTF
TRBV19	CASSNQGSSSYEQYF
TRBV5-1	CASSEGTTKFDNEQFF
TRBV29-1	CSVNPDRAGATQYF
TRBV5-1	CASSQGDRGRGNTIYF
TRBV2	CASSGDIQGEPQHF